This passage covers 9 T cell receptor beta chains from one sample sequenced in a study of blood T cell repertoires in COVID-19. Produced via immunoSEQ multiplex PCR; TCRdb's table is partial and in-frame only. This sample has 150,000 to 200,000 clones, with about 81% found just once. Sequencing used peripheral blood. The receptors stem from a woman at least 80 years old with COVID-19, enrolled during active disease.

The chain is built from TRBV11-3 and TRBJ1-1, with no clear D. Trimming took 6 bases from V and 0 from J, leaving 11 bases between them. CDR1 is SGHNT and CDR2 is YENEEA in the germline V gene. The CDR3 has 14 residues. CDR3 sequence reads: CASSFSQLNTEAFF. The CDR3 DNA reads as TGTGCCAGCAGTTTTAGCCAATTGAACACTGAAGCTTTCTTT.

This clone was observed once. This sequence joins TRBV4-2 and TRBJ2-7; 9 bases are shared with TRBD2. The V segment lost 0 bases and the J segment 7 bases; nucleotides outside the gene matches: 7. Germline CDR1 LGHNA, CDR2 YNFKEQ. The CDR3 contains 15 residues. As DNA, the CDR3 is TGTGCCAGCAGCCAAGAGGGCGGGAGGGCCTGGGAGCAGTACTTC. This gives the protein CASSQEGGRAWEQYF.

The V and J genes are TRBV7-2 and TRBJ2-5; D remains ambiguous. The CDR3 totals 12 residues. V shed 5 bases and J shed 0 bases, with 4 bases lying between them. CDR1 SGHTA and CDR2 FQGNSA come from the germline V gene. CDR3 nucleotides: TGTGCCAGCAGCCGTCACCAAGAGACCCAGTACTTC. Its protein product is CASSRHQETQYF.

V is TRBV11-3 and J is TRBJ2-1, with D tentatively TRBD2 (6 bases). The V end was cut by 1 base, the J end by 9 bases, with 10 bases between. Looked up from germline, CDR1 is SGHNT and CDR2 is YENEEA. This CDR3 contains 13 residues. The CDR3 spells CASSLGRGSEQFF. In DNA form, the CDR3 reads TGTGCCAGCAGCTTAGGGAGGGGTAGTGAGCAGTTCTTC.

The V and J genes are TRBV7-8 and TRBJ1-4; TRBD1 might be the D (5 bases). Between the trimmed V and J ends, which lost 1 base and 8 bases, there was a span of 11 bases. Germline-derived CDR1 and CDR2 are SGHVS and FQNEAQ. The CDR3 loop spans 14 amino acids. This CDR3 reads CASSLGQGGEKLFF. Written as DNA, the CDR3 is TGTGCCAGCAGCTTAGGTCAGGGTGGCGAAAAACTGTTTTTT.

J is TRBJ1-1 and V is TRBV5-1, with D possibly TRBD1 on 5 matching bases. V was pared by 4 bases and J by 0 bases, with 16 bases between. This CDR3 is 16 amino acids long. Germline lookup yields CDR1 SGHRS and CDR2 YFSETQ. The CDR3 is CASSRLDSYMNTEAFF. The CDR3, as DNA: TGCGCCAGCAGCCGCCTAGACAGTTACATGAACACTGAAGCTTTCTTT.

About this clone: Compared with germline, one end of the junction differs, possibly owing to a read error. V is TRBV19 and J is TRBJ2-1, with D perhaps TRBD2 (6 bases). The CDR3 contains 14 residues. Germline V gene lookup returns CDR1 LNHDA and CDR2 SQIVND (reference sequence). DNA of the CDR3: TGTACCAGCACGGAGCGGGCGTACTACAATGAGCAGTTCTTC. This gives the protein CTSTERAYYNEQFF.

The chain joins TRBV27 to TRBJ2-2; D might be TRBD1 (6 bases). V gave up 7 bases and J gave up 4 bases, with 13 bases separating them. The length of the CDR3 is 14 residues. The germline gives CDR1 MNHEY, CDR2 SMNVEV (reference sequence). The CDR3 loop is CASMGAKGTGELFF. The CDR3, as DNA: TGTGCCAGCATGGGGGCCAAGGGCACCGGGGAGCTGTTTTTT.

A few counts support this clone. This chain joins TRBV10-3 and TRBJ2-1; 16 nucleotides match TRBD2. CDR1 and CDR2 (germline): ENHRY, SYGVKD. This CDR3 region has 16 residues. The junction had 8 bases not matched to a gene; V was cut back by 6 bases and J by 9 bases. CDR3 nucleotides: TGTGCCATCAGGGGGACTAGCGGGAGGGTTTCATTTGAGCAGTTCTTC. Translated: CAIRGTSGRVSFEQFF.